Listed below are T cell receptor beta chains from one sample, sequenced in a study of tumor and adjacent non-tumor tissue in lung cancer. MiXCR was run by TCRdb on the multiplex PCR reads, yielding one entry per CDR3 protein. The sample has 50,000 or so distinct CDR3 sequences; 74% are singletons. Material for sequencing was distant non-tumor lung tissue. Receptors were obtained from a woman aged 60-75 years with non-small cell lung cancer. CDR3s include the opening cysteine and the closing phenylalanine or tryptophan. The D gene is left open where the match is weak. Clone size appears in some rows only: once, few, many, or a class for an expanded clone.

d_call	j_call	v_call	clone_size	cdr3_nt	cdr3_aa
-	TRBJ2-1	TRBV6-5	-	TGTGAGAGCAGTGACACGCGCTCCGGAGGTATCTCCTACAATGGGCAGTTCTTC	CESSDTRSGGISYNGQFF
-	TRBJ1-6	TRBV6-5	-	TGTGCCAGCGTGCAGACAGTGGGCTCCTATAATTCACCCCTCCACTTT	CASVQTVGSYNSPLHF
TRBD2	TRBJ2-1	TRBV20-1	once	TGCAGTGCTAGAAGACTAGCGGAATACAATGGGCGGTTCTTC	CSARRLAEYNGRFF
TRBD1	TRBJ1-1	TRBV29-1	-	TGTAGCGTTCTTTTACCCGGGACAGGGAAAATGAACACTGATGCTTTCTTT	CSVLLPGTGKMNTDAFF
TRBD1	TRBJ2-1	TRBV28	-	TGTGCCAACAGCCGGACAGGGGCATACAATGAGCAGTTCTTC	CANSRTGAYNEQFF
-	TRBJ2-1	TRBV11-2	-	TGTGCCAGCAGCTTAACTCGAGTAGGCGAGCAACTTTTC	CASSLTRVGEQLF
-	TRBJ2-2	TRBV5-1	few	TGCGCCAGCAACTTCACAACGAACACCGGGGAGCTGTTTTTT	CASNFTTNTGELFF
-	TRBJ1-1	TRBV4-2	-	TGTGCCAGCAACCAAGATGGGGGGCTTGGCACTGAAGCTTTCTTC	CASNQDGGLGTEAFF
-	TRBJ2-7	TRBV28	many	TGTGCCAGCAGAGGGACGGACGGAAGTCTCCTCTACGGCCTCGGCGAGCAGTACTTC	CASRGTDGSLLYGLGEQYF
-	TRBJ2-1	TRBV5-4	-	TGTGCCAGCAGCTTAGGAGAGGGGTTTGCTGAGCAGTCCTTC	CASSLGEGFAEQSF
-	TRBJ2-2	TRBV6-6	-	TGTGCCAGCAGTTACCCGAAAACAGGTGGGACCGGGGAGCTGTTATTT	CASSYPKTGGTGELLF
-	TRBJ1-1	TRBV10-3	few	TGTGCCATCAGTGGCGGGCGGGGACCGGGCACTGAAGCTCTCTTT	CAISGGRGPGTEALF
-	TRBJ2-4	TRBV20-1	few	TGCAGTGCTAGGGCCTTGACAGAACAGTACTTC	CSARALTEQYF
-	TRBJ1-2	TRBV4-3	once	TGCGCCAGCAGCCGAGACAGTACCGACAGTCTATATGGCTACAGCTTC	CASSRDSTDSLYGYSF
-	TRBJ2-3	TRBV29-1	-	TGCAGCGCAATGAAGGACAATTCAAGCACAGATACGCAGTATTTT	CSAMKDNSSTDTQYF
TRBD2	TRBJ2-5	TRBV5-1	many	TGCGCCAGCAGCCGGACTAGCGGAACATCCGGGGAGACCCAGTACTTC	CASSRTSGTSGETQYF
-	TRBJ2-1	TRBV6-1	many	TGTGCCAGCGTAAGAAATGAGCAGTTCTTC	CASVRNEQFF
-	TRBJ2-1	TRBV6-5	once	TGTGCCAGCAGTTACAAGGTTAGGGGGGGTTACAATGAGCAGTTCTTC	CASSYKVRGGYNEQFF
-	TRBJ2-3	TRBV11-3	-	TGTGCCAGCAGCCTCTACAAAGACCAACGTACAGATACGCAGTATTTT	CASSLYKDQRTDTQYF
-	TRBJ2-1	TRBV5-6	-	TGTGCCAGCAGCTTGTTATCCAGCGGAGGGGTGTGGAATGGGCAGTTCTTC	CASSLLSSGGVWNGQFF
TRBD1	TRBJ1-1	TRBV4-1	-	TGCGCCAGCAGCCAAGGACAGGGGACGAAGACTGAAGTTTTCTTT	CASSQGQGTKTEVFF
-	TRBJ1-2	TRBV11-1	-	TGTGCCAGCATCGAAAGCTGGTCTATGGCTAAGACCTTC	CASIESWSMAKTF
-	TRBJ2-1	TRBV6-1	-	TGTGTCTGCGTAAGAAATGAGCAGTTCTTC	CVCVRNEQFF
-	TRBJ2-7	TRBV6-2/TRBV6-3	-	TGTGCCAGCAGCCGTTCCCGACAGTCCTACGAGCAGTACTTC	CASSRSRQSYEQYF
TRBD2	TRBJ2-1	TRBV29-1	-	TGCAGCGTAGAGGGAGGGTATGTGTATGGTGGGCAGTTCTTC	CSVEGGYVYGGQFF
-	TRBJ2-2	TRBV7-8	many	TGTGCCAGCAGGCACAGGGAGAGCGGGGAGCTGTTTTTT	CASRHRESGELFF
-	TRBJ2-3	TRBV4-3	-	TGCGCCAGCAGCAACGGACTAATGGGCACGGATACGCAGTATTTT	CASSNGLMGTDTQYF
TRBD2	TRBJ2-1	TRBV6-2/TRBV6-3	-	TGTGCCAGCGGCGTGGGGAGGGAACGGTTCTTC	CASGVGRERFF
-	TRBJ2-3	TRBV11-3	-	TGTGCCGGCAGCTTCTTGAGTCTCTCAGATACGCAGTATTTT	CAGSFLSLSDTQYF